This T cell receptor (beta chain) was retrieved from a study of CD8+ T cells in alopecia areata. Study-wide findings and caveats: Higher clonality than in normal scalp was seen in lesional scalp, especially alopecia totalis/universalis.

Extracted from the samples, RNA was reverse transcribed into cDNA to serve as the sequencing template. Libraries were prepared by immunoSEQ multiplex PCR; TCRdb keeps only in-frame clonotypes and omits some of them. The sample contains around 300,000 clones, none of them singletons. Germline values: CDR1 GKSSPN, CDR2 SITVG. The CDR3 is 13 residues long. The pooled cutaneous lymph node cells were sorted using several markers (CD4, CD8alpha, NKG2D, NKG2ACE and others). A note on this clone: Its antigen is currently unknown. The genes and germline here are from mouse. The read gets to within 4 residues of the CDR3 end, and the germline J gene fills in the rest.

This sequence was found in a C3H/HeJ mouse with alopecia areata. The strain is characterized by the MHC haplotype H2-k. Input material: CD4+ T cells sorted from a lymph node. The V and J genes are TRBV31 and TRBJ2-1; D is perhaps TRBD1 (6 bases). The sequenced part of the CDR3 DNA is TGTGCCTGGAGTTCCAACAGGGAGGCT. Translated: CAWSSNREA. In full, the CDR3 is CAWSSNREAEQFF.